This T cell receptor (beta chain) was profiled in a study of PD-L1 blockade in urothelial cancer. Across the whole study: Patients initiated atezolizumab at some point between 2014 and 2015 at 1,200 mg intravenously every 3 weeks. Samples came from 3 weeks, at the second dose, and 6 weeks into treatment. Median blood clonality was around 0.08, with tens of thousands of unique TCRs.

Added to each PCR by spiking were synthetic TCR analog templates. The data were produced by immunoSEQ multiplex PCR, yet TCRdb's version contains in-frame clones alone and is incomplete. The sample contains tens of thousands of clones, 70% to 90% of which appear only once. The CDR3 is 13 residues long. Between the trimmed V and J ends, which lost 6 bases and 0 bases, there was a span of 6 bases. In germline, CDR1 is SGHTA, CDR2 FQGNSA. This sample's time point: pretreatment peripheral blood. This TCR derives from a woman older than 75 with urothelial cancer. The sequences come from PBMCs, collected around atezolizumab (anti-PD-L1) treatment. The chain is built from TRBV7-2 and TRBJ1-5; D is ambiguous. In nucleotides, the CDR3 is TGTGCCAGCAGTACCAGTAGCAATCAGCCCCAGCATTTT. Amino acid sequence: CASSTSSNQPQHF. The variable domain in full, with the rest retrieved from reference TRBV7-2 and TRBJ1-5, is GAGVSQSPSNKVTEKGKDVELRCDPISGHTALYWYRQSLGQGLEFLIYFQGNSAPDKSGLPSDRFSAERTGGSVSTLTIQRTQQEDSAVYLCASSTSSNQPQHFGDGTRLSIL.